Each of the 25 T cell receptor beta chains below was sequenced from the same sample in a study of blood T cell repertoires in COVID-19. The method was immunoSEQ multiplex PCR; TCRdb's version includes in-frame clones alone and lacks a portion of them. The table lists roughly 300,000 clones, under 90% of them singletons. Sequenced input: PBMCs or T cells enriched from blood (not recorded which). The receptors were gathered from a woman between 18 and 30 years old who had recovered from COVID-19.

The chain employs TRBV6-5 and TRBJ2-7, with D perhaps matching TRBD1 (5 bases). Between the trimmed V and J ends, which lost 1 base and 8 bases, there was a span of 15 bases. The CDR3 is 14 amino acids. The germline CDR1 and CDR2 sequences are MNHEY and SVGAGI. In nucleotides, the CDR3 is TGTGCCAGCAGTTACTTTGGGCTGTGGGGCCAGCAGTACTTC. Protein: CASSYFGLWGQQYF.

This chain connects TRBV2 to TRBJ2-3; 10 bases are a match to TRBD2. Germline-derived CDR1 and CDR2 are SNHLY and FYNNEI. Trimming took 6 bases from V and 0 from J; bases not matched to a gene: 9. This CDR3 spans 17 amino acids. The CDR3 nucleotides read TGTGCCAGCAGCGGGGCTACTAGCGGGGAAAGCACAGATACGCAGTATTTT. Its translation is CASSGATSGESTDTQYF.

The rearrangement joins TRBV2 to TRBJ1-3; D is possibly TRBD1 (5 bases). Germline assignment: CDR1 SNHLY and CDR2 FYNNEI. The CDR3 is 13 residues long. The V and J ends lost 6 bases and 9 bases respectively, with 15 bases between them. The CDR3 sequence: CASRPGLMGTIYF. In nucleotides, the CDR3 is TGTGCCAGCAGACCGGGACTCATGGGCACCATATATTTT.

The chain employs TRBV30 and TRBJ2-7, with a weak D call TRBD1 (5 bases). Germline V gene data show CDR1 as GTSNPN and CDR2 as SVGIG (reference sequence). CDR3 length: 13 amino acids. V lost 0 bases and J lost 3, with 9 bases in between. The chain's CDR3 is CAWSVPDIYEQYF. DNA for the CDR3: TGTGCCTGGAGTGTACCGGACATCTACGAGCAGTACTTC.

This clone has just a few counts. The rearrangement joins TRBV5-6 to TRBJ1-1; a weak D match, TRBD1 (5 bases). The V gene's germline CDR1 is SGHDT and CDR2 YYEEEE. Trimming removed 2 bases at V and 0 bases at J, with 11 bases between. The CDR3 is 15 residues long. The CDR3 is CASSLGPGVNTEAFF. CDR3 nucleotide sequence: TGTGCCAGCAGCTTAGGACCGGGGGTGAACACTGAAGCTTTCTTT.

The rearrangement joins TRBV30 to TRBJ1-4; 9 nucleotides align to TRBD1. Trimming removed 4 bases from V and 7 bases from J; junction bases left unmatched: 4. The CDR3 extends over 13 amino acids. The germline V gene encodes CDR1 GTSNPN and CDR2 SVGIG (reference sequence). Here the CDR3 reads CAWTGTGREKLFF. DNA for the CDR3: TGTGCCTGGACCGGGACAGGGCGTGAAAAACTGTTTTTT.

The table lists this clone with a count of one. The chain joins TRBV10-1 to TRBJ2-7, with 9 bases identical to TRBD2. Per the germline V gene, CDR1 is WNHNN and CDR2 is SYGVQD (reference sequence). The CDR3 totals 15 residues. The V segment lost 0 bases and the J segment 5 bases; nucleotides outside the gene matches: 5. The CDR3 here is CASSESVSGRDEQYF. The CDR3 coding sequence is TGCGCCAGCAGTGAGTCGGTTAGCGGGAGAGACGAGCAGTACTTC.

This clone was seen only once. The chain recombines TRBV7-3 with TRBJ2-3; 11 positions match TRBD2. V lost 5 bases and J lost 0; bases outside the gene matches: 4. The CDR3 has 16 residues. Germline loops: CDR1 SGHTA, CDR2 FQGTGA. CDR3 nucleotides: TGTGCCAGCAGCGTCCGACTAGCGGGGAGCACAGATACGCAGTATTTT. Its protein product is CASSVRLAGSTDTQYF. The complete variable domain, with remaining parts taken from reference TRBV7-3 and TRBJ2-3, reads GAGVSQTPSNKVTEKGKYVELRCDPISGHTALYWYRQSLGQGPEFLIYFQGTGAADDSGLPNDRFFAVRPEGSVSTLKIQRTERGDSAVYLCASSVRLAGSTDTQYFGPGTRLTVL.

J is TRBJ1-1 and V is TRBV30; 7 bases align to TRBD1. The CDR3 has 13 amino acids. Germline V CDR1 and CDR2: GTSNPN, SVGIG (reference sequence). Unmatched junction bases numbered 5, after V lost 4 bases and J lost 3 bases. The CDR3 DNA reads TGTGCCTGGAAGGGCAGGGGGTACACTGAAGCTTTCTTT. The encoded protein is CAWKGRGYTEAFF.

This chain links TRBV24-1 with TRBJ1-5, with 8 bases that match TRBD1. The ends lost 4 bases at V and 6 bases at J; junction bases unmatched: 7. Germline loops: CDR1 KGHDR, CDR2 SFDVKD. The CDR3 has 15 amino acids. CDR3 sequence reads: CATSDPDRAGQPQHF. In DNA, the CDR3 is TGTGCCACCAGTGACCCGGACAGGGCAGGTCAGCCCCAGCATTTT.

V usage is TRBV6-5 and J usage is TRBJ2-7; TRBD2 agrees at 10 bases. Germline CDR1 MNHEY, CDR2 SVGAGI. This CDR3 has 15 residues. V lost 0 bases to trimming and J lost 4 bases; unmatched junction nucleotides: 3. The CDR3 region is CASSYSEREGYEQYF. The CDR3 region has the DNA TGTGCCAGCAGTTACTCGGAGCGGGAGGGTTACGAGCAGTACTTC.

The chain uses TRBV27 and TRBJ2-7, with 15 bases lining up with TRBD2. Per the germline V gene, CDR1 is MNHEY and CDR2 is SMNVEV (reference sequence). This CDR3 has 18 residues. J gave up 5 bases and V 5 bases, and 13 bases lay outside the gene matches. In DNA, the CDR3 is TGTGCCAGCAGTCCCCGAGGACTAGCGGGAGGGATATGGGACGAGCAGTACTTC. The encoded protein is CASSPRGLAGGIWDEQYF.

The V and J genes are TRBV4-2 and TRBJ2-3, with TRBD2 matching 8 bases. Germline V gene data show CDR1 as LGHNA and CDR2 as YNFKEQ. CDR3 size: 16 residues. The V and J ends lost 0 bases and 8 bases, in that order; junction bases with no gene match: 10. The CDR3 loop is CASSQDPFGGASTQYF. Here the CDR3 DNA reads TGTGCCAGCAGCCAAGACCCCTTCGGGGGGGCGAGTACGCAGTATTTT.

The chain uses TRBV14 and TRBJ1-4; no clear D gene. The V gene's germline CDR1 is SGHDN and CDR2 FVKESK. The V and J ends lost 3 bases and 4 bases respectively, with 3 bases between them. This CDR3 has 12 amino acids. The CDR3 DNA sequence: TGTGCCAGCAGCCAGTATAATGAAAAACTGTTTTTT. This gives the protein CASSQYNEKLFF.

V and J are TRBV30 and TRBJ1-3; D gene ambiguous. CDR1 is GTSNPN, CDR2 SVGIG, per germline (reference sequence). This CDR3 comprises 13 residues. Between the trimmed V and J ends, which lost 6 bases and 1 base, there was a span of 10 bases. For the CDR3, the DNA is TGTGCCTGTGATCGAGGGTCTGGAAACACCATATATTTT. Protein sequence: CACDRGSGNTIYF.

The CDR3 sequence: CASSSGQGAFPYSPLHF. The CDR3 nucleotides are TGTGCCAGCAGCTCTGGACAGGGGGCTTTTCCGTATTCACCCCTCCACTTT. The V call is TRBV5-8, the J call TRBJ1-6; 11 positions agree with TRBD1. Trimming took 3 bases from V and 8 from J; bases not matched to a gene: 10. The CDR3 length is 17 residues. The germline V gene has CDR1 SGHTS and CDR2 YDEGEE.

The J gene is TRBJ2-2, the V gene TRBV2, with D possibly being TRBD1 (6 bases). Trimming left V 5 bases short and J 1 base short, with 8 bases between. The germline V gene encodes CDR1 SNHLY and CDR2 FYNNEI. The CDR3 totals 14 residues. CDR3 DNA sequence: TGTGCCAGCAGTCGGGACATGAACACCGGGGAGCTGTTTTTT. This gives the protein CASSRDMNTGELFF.

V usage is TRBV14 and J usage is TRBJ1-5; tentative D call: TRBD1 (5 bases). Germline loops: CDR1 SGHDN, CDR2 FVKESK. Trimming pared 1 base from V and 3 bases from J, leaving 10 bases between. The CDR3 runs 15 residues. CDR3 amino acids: CASSQVATDNQPQHF. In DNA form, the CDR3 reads TGTGCCAGCAGCCAAGTTGCGACAGACAATCAGCCCCAGCATTTT.

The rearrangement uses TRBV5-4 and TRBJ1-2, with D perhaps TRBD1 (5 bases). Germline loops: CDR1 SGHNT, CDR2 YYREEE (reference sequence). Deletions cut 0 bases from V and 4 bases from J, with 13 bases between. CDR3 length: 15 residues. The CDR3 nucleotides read TGTGCCAGCAGCTTGGAACAGGAACTACTCTATGGCTACACCTTC. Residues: CASSLEQELLYGYTF.

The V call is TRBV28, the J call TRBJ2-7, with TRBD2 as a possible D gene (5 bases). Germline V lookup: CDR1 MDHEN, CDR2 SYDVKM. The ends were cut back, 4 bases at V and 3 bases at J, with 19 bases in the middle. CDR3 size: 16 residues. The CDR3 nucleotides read TGTGCCAGCAGTTCTATTAGAGCGGAGATCTACTACGAGCAGTACTTC. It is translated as CASSSIRAEIYYEQYF.

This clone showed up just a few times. DNA for the CDR3: TGCAGCGTTGATACGGGACTAGCGATTAATGAGCAGTTCTTC. Translating gives CSVDTGLAINEQFF. This chain joins TRBV29-1 and TRBJ2-1; TRBD2 agrees at 10 bases. The CDR3 loop spans 14 amino acids. The germline CDR1 and CDR2 sequences are SQVTM and ANQGSEA. V lost 3 bases to trimming and J lost 7 bases; unmatched junction nucleotides: 6.

The CDR3 protein is CASSQVGGNGETQYF. Written as DNA, the CDR3 is TGCGCCAGCAGCCAAGTAGGGGGAAATGGGGAGACCCAGTACTTC. The chain employs TRBV4-1 and TRBJ2-5; perhaps TRBD1 as D (6 bases). Trimming removed 1 base from V and 5 bases from J, with 14 bases in between. Germline V lookup: CDR1 MGHRA, CDR2 YSYEKL. The CDR3 length is 15 residues.

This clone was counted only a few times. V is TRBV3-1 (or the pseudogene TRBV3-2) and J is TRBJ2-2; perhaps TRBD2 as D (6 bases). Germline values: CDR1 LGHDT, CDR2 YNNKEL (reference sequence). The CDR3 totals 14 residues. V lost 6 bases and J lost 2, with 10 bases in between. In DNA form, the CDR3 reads TGTGCCAGCAGGGAGGGAATTAACACCGGGGAGCTGTTTTTT. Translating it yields CASREGINTGELFF.

The CDR3 is CASGTSGNNEQFF. The CDR3 DNA is TGTGCCAGCGGGACTAGCGGGAACAATGAGCAGTTCTTC. V and J are TRBV19 and TRBJ2-1, with TRBD2 matching 13 bases. The germline gives CDR1 LNHDA, CDR2 SQIVND (reference sequence). This CDR3 comprises 13 residues. The J segment lost 5 bases and the V segment lost 9 bases, leaving 1 base of the junction unmatched.

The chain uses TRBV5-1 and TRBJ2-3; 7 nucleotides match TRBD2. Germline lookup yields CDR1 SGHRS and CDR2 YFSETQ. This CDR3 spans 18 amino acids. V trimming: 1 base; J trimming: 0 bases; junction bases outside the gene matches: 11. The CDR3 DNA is TGCGCCAGCAGCTTGAGGATCCTTGGCGGGGGAAGCACAGATACGCAGTATTTT. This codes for CASSLRILGGGSTDTQYF.